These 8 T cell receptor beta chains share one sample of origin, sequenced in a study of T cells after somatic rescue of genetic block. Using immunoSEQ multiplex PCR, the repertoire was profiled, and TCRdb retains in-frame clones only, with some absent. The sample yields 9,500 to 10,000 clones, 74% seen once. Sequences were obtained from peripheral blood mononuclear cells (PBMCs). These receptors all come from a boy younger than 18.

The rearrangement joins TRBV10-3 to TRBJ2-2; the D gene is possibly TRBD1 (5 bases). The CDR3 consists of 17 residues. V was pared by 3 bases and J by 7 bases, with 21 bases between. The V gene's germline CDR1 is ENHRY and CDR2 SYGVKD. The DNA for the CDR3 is TGTGCCATCAGTGATACGACAGTTCCCAATGCTTACGGGGAGCTGTTTTTT. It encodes CAISDTTVPNAYGELFF.

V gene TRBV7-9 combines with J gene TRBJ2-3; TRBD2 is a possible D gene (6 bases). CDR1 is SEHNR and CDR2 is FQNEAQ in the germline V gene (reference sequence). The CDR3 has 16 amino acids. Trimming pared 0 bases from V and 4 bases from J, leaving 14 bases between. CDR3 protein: CASSLAGTVAADTQYF. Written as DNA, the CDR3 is TGTGCCAGCAGCTTAGCGGGGACGGTAGCGGCAGATACGCAGTATTTT.

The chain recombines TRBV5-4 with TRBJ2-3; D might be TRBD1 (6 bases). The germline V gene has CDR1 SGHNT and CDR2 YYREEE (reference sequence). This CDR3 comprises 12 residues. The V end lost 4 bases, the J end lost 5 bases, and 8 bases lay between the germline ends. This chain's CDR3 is CASSLDRDTQYF. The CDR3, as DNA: TGTGCCAGCAGCCTGGACAGAGATACGCAGTATTTT.

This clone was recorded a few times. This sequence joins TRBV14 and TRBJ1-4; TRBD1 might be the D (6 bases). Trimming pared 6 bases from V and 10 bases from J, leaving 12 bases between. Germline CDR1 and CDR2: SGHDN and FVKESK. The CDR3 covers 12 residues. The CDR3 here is CASSEGDGKLFF. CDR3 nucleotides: TGTGCCAGCAGTGAGGGGGACGGAAAACTGTTTTTT.

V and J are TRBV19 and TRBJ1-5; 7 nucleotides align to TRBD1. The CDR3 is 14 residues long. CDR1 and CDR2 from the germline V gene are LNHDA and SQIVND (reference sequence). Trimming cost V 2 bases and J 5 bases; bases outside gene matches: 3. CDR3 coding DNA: TGTGCCAGTAGTATAAGGAGGGGGCATCAGCCCCAGCATTTT. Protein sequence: CASSIRRGHQPQHF.

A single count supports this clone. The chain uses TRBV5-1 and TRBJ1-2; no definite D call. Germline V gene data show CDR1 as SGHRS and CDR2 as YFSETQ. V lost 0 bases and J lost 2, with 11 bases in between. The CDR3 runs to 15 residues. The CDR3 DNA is TGCGCCAGCAGCTTGGGGGCAGGAAAGAACTATGGCTACACCTTC. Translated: CASSLGAGKNYGYTF.

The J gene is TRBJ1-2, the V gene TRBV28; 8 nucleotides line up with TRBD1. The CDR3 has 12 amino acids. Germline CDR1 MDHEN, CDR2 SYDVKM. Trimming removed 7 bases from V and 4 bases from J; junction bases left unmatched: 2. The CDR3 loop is CASTDRVYGYTF. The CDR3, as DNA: TGTGCCAGCACGGACAGGGTCTATGGCTACACCTTC.

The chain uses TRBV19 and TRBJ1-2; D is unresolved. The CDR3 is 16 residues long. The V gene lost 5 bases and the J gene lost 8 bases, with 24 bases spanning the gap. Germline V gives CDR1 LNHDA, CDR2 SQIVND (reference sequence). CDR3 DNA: TGTGCCAGTAGTCGCGCCCGGGCCTCCGAACCTGGAGGCTACACCTTC. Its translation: CASSRARASEPGGYTF.